Given below is one T cell receptor beta chain in context. The germline V gene encodes CDR1 SEHNR and CDR2 FQNEAQ (reference sequence). CDR3 size: 17 residues. With V trimmed by 6 bases and J by 4 bases, 13 bases remained unmatched. The data were obtained in a study of T cell repertoires in cytomegalovirus infection. TCRdb passed the reads through MiXCR, listing each CDR3 protein once. Counted here are under 850,000 distinct CDR3 sequences, roughly a third occurring once; the ten biggest clones make up under 3%. The rearrangement uses TRBV7-9 and TRBJ2-2, with 8 nucleotides matching TRBD1. Sequencing used PBMCs. This TCR came from a human donor in good health (CMV status not recorded). Some clones in this sample may be carry-over from other donors' samples. The CDR3: CASSRRPGQDFTGELFF. The DNA for the CDR3 is TGTGCCAGCAGTCGAAGACCGGGACAGGACTTCACCGGGGAGCTGTTTTTT.